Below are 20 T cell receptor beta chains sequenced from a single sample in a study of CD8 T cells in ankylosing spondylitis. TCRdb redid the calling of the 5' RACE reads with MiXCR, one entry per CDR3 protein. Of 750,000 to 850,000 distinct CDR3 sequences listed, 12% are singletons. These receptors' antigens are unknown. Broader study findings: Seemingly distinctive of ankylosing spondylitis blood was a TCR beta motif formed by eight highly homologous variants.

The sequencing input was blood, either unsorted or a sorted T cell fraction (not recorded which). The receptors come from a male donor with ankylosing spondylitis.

CDR3 nucleotides: TGTGCCAGCAGCTCCTTTAAGGAGCCCCAGCATTTT. Translating it yields CASSSFKEPQHF. The chain employs TRBV7-8 and TRBJ1-5; no definite D call. With 4 bases removed from V and 8 bases from J, the gap between germline ends came to 9 bases. Per germline, CDR1 SGHVS and CDR2 FQNEAQ. CDR3 length: 12 amino acids.

CDR3 in DNA: TGCGCCAGCAGCACAGCGGGAGATGCGGAGACCCAGTACTTC. This codes for CASSTAGDAETQYF. The rearrangement uses TRBV5-1 and TRBJ2-5; the match to TRBD2 covers 8 bases. The CDR3 spans 14 residues. V lost 4 bases, J lost 5 bases, and 7 bases stayed unmatched. Germline CDR1 and CDR2: SGHRS and YFSETQ.

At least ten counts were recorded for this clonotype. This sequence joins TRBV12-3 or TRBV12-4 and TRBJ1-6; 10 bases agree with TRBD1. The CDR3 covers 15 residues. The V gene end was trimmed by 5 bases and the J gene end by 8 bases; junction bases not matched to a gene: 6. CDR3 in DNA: TGTGCCAGCAGTCCGGGGACAGGGGCCTATTCACCCCTCCACTTT. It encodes CASSPGTGAYSPLHF.

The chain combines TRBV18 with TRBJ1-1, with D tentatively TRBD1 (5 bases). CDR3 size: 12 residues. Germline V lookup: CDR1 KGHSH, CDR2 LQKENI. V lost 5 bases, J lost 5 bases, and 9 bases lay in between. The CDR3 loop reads CASSSQGTEAFF. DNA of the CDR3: TGTGCCAGCTCATCGCAGGGAACTGAAGCTTTCTTT.

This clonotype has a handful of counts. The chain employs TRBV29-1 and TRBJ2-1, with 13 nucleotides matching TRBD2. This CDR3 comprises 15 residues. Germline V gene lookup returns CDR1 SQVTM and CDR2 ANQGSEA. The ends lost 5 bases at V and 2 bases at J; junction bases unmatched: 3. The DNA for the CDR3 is TGCAGCGTTTGGACTAGCGGGAGAGCCTACAATGAGCAGTTCTTC. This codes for CSVWTSGRAYNEQFF.

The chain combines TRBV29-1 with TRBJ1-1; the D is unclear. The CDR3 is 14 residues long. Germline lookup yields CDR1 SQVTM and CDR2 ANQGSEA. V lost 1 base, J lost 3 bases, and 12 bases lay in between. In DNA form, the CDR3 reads TGCAGCGTTGAAGCCCCCCCCCCCGACACTGAAGCTTTCTTT. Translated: CSVEAPPPDTEAFF. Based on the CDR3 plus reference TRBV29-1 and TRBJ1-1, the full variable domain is SAVISQKPSRDICQRGTSLTIQCQVDSQVTMMFWYRQQPGQSLTLIATANQGSEATYESGFVIDKFPISRPNLTFSTLTVSNMSPEDSSIYLCSVEAPPPDTEAFFGQGTRLTVV.

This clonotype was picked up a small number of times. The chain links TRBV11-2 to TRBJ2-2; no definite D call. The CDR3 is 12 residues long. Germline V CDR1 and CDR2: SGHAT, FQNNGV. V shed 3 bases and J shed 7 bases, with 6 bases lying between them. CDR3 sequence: CASSFLGGELFF. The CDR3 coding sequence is TGTGCCAGCAGCTTTCTTGGCGGGGAGCTGTTTTTT.

The CDR3 DNA follows: TGTGCCAGCAGCCGTCCTTCAGGGTGGGATCAGCCCCAGCATTTT. Translation: CASSRPSGWDQPQHF. The genes are TRBV6-1 and TRBJ1-5, with a tentative D call TRBD1 (5 bases). The CDR3 is 15 amino acids. The V end lost 6 bases, the J end lost 5 bases, and 17 bases lay between the germline ends. Germline CDR1 MNHNS, CDR2 SASEGT.

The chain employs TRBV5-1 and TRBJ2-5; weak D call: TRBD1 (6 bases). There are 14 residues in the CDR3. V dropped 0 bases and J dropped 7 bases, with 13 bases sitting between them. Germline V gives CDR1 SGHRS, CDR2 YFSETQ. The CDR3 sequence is CASSLASLGGTQYF. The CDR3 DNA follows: TGCGCCAGCAGCTTGGCCTCGCTAGGGGGGACCCAGTACTTC. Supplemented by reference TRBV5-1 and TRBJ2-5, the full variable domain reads KAGVTQTPRYLIKTRGQQVTLSCSPISGHRSVSWYQQTPGQGLQFLFEYFSETQRNKGNFPGRFSGRQFSNSRSEMNVSTLELGDSALYLCASSLASLGGTQYFGPGTRLLVL.

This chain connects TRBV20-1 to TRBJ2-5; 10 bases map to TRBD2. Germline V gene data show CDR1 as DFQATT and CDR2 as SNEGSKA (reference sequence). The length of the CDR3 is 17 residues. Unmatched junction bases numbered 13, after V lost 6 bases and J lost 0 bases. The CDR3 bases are TGCAGTGCCCAGAGGTCGATAGCGGGGGGCAACCAAGAGACCCAGTACTTC. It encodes CSAQRSIAGGNQETQYF.

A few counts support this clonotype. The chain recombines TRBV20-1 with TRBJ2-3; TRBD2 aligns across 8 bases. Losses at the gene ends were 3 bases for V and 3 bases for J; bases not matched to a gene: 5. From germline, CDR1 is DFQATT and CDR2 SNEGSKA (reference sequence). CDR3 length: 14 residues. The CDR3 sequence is CSARPAGVTDTQYF. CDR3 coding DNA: TGCAGTGCTAGGCCAGCGGGGGTAACAGATACGCAGTATTTT.

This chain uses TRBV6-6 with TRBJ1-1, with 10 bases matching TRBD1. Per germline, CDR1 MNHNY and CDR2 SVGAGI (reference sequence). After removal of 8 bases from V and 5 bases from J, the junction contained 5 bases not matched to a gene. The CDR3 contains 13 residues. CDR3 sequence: CASQRTGGTEAFF. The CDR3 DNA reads TGTGCCAGCCAGAGGACAGGGGGTACTGAAGCTTTCTTT.

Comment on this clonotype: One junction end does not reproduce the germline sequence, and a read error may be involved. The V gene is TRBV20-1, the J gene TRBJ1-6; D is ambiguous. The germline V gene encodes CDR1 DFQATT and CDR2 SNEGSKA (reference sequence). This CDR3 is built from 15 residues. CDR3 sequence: CCASAASSYNSPLHF. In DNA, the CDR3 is TGCTGTGCTAGTGCTGCTAGCTCCTATAATTCACCCCTCCACTTT.

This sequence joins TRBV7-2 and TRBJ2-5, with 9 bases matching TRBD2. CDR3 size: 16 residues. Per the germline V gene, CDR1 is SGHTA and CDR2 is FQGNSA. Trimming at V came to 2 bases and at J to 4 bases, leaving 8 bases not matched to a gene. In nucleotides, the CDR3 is TGTGCCAGCAGCTTATGGCGGGGGGGGCTGGGAGAGACCCAGTACTTC. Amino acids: CASSLWRGGLGETQYF.

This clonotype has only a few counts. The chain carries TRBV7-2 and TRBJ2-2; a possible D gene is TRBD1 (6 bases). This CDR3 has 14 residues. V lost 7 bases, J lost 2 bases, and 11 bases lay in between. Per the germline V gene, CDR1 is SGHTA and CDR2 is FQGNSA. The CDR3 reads CASIRDTNTGELFF. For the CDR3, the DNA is TGTGCCAGCATCCGGGACACCAACACCGGGGAGCTGTTTTTT.

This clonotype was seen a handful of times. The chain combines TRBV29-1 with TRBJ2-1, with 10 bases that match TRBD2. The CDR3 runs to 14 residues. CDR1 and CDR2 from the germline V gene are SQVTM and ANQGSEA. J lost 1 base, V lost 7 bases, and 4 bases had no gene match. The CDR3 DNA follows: TGCAGCGCAGGGACTAGCGAGTCCTACAATGAGCAGTTCTTC. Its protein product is CSAGTSESYNEQFF.

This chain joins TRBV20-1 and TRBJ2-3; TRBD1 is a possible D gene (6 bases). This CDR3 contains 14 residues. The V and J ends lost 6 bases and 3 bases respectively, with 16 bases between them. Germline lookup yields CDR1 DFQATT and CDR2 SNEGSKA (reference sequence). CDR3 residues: CSAASGTHTDTQYF. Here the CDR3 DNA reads TGCAGTGCCGCCTCCGGGACACATACAGATACGCAGTATTTT.

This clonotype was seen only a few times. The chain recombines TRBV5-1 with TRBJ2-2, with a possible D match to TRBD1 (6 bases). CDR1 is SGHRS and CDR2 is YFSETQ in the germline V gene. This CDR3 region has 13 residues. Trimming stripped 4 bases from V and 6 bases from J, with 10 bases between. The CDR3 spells CASSVDRSGELFF. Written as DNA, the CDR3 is TGCGCCAGCAGCGTGGACAGATCCGGGGAGCTGTTTTTT.

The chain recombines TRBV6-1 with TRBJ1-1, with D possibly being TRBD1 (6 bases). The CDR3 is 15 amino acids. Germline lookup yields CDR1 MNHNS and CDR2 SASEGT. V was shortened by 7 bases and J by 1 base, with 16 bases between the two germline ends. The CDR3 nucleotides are TGTGCCAGCATCCCGAAGGGGACACCGAACACTGAAGCTTTCTTT. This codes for CASIPKGTPNTEAFF.

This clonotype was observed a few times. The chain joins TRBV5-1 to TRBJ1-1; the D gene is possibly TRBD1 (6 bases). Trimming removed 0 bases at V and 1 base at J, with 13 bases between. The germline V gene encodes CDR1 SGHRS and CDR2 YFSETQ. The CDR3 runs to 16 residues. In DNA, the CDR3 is TGCGCCAGCAGCTTGGGACAGGCCTTTGGGAACACTGAAGCTTTCTTT. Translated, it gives CASSLGQAFGNTEAFF.